Each of the 29 T cell receptor beta chains below was sequenced from the same sample in a study of cytomegalovirus exposure and HLA in healthy donors. Primers included in the PCR were 60 Vbeta and 13 Jbeta primers. Some clones are missing from TCRdb's copy, which holds only in-frame ones; the method was immunoSEQ multiplex PCR. Seen here are about 230,000 clones, 70% to 85% observed once, and the top ten hold around 0.57%. Sequenced material: PBMCs. The receptors stem from a woman in her thirties or forties in good health and CMV-seronegative.

The gene calls are TRBV4-3 and TRBJ2-3; 9 positions match TRBD1. The CDR3 is made up of 16 amino acids. J gave up 3 bases and V 3 bases, and 7 bases lay outside the gene matches. The germline gives CDR1 LGHNA, CDR2 YSLEER. Here the CDR3 DNA reads TGCGCCAGCAGCCACCGGGACAGGGTCATAACAGATACGCAGTATTTT. Translated, it gives CASSHRDRVITDTQYF.

The J gene is TRBJ2-2, the V gene TRBV5-1; 8 bases map to TRBD1. CDR1 is SGHRS, CDR2 YFSETQ, per germline. The CDR3 is 16 residues long. The junction had 10 bases not matched to a gene; V was cut back by 4 bases and J by 5 bases. CDR3 region: CASSPYSGGETGELFF. CDR3 nucleotide sequence: TGCGCCAGCAGCCCCTATTCAGGGGGCGAAACCGGGGAGCTGTTTTTT.

This chain connects TRBV7-2 to TRBJ2-1, with TRBD2 matching 16 bases. V lost 5 bases to trimming and J lost 10 bases; unmatched junction nucleotides: 8. Germline assignment: CDR1 SGHTA and CDR2 FQGNSA. This CDR3 contains 16 residues. CDR3 sequence: CASSRGTSGGEGEQFF. The CDR3 DNA is TGTGCCAGCAGCCGGGGGACTAGCGGGGGGGAAGGGGAGCAGTTCTTC.

The chain recombines TRBV6-5 with TRBJ2-2, with a possible D match to TRBD2 (6 bases). Trimming stripped 5 bases from V and 6 bases from J, with 16 bases between. The V gene's germline CDR1 is MNHEY and CDR2 SVGAGI. The CDR3 consists of 15 residues. CDR3 DNA sequence: TGTGCCAGCAGTCCTACTAGCAGTTGGTCCGGGGAGCTGTTTTTT. Its protein is CASSPTSSWSGELFF.

V usage is TRBV6-6 and J usage is TRBJ1-4; D is perhaps TRBD1 (5 bases). Germline lookup yields CDR1 MNHNY and CDR2 SVGAGI (reference sequence). Trimming pared 4 bases from V and 0 bases from J, leaving 12 bases between. The CDR3 has 16 residues. The CDR3 nucleotides read TGTGCCAGCAGTTTCCGGGGGTCCTCAACTAATGAAAAACTGTTTTTT. Protein: CASSFRGSSTNEKLFF.

The chain links TRBV2 to TRBJ1-5; TRBD1 is a possible D gene (6 bases). Per germline, CDR1 SNHLY and CDR2 FYNNEI. The CDR3 is 14 residues long. V dropped 11 bases and J dropped 7 bases, with 21 bases sitting between them. This CDR3 reads CASHLTGIEQPQHF. The CDR3 nucleotides read TGTGCCTCACATCTTACAGGGATAGAGCAGCCCCAGCATTTT.

Remarks on this clone: Relative to the germline gene, one junction end is altered; a read error may explain this. The rearrangement joins TRBV7-6 to TRBJ1-1, with 7 bases that match TRBD1. The CDR3 is 13 residues long. CDR1 is SGHVS and CDR2 is FNYEAQ in the germline V gene. The CDR3 DNA reads TGTGCCAGCAGCGTGGGACAGAACGCTGAAGCTTTCTTT. This sequence encodes CASSVGQNAEAFF. The full variable domain, in which reference TRBV7-6 and TRBJ1-1 provide the parts outside the CDR3, is GAGVSQSPRYKVTKRGQDVALRCDPISGHVSLYWYRQALGQGPEFLTYFNYEAQQDKSGLPNDRFSAERPEGSISTLTIQRTEQRDSAMYRCASSVGQNAEAFFGQGTRLTVV.

The CDR3 bases are TGTGCCACCAGCAGAGATAGGAGAGGTCAGCCCCAGCATTTT. Translated: CATSRDRRGQPQHF. This chain uses TRBV15 with TRBJ1-5; D remains unclear. The germline V gene has CDR1 LNHNV and CDR2 YYDKDF (reference sequence). This CDR3 has 14 residues. V was cut by 0 bases and J by 6 bases, with 9 bases left in between.

This clone was observed a handful of times. The chain has TRBV5-1 and TRBJ1-1; D remains ambiguous. In germline, CDR1 is SGHRS, CDR2 YFSETQ. The CDR3 covers 15 residues. The germline V and J ends were trimmed by 0 bases and 12 bases, with 21 bases remaining between them. The chain's CDR3 is CASSLEGGEGLSTFF. The CDR3 region has the DNA TGCGCCAGCAGCTTGGAAGGAGGCGAAGGACTGTCAACTTTCTTT.

The chain has TRBV28 and TRBJ2-3; possible D gene TRBD1, 5 bases. CDR1 and CDR2 (germline): MDHEN, SYDVKM. Between the trimmed V and J ends, which lost 6 bases and 6 bases, there was a span of 25 bases. This CDR3 has 17 amino acids. In nucleotides, the CDR3 is TGTGCCAGCAGCACATTCAGGCAGGGCCTAACCCTCGATACGCAGTATTTT. It codes for CASSTFRQGLTLDTQYF.

The J gene is TRBJ1-1, the V gene TRBV11-2; perhaps TRBD1 as D (6 bases). The CDR3 consists of 16 residues. Trimming shortened V by 5 bases and J by 3 bases, and 19 bases separated the two germline ends. Germline lookup yields CDR1 SGHAT and CDR2 FQNNGV. The CDR3 nucleotides read TGTGCCAGCAGCCCCTACGACTACAGGGACGACACTGAAGCTTTCTTT. Its translation is CASSPYDYRDDTEAFF.

The chain has TRBV20-1 and TRBJ1-2, with unresolved D. Germline values: CDR1 DFQATT, CDR2 SNEGSKA (reference sequence). The CDR3 covers 10 residues. The CDR3 DNA sequence: TGCAGCTCGAGGCCGGGGGGCTACACCTTC. This codes for CSSRPGGYTF.

This clone showed up just a few times. V gene TRBV19 combines with J gene TRBJ2-1; 14 nucleotides match TRBD2. In germline, CDR1 is LNHDA, CDR2 SQIVND (reference sequence). V lost 4 bases, J lost 5 bases, and 4 bases stayed unmatched. The CDR3 consists of 16 residues. The CDR3 region has the DNA TGTGCCAGTAGTACAGGGACTAGCGGGGGAAACAATGAGCAGTTCTTC. This encodes CASSTGTSGGNNEQFF.

The chain's CDR3 is CASSRLRTELNTEAFF. CDR3 nucleotides: TGTGCCAGCAGCCGGCTCAGGACAGAGTTGAACACTGAAGCTTTCTTT. The chain combines TRBV7-9 with TRBJ1-1; D possibly corresponds to TRBD1 (6 bases). CDR1 SEHNR and CDR2 FQNEAQ come from the germline V gene (reference sequence). The CDR3 extends over 16 amino acids. V was cut by 5 bases and J by 0 bases, with 16 bases left in between.

The chain carries TRBV4-3 and TRBJ1-1, with D possibly TRBD1 on 6 matching bases. The germline CDR1 and CDR2 sequences are LGHNA and YSLEER. The V gene lost 1 base and the J gene lost 5 bases, with 11 bases spanning the gap. This CDR3 contains 14 residues. The CDR3 DNA sequence: TGCGCCAGCAGCCAAGCCAGGGGTGTAACTGAAGCTTTCTTT. Translated: CASSQARGVTEAFF.

This chain joins TRBV27 and TRBJ2-3; 12 positions match TRBD2. The germline gives CDR1 MNHEY, CDR2 SMNVEV (reference sequence). This CDR3 is 15 amino acids long. Trimming removed 4 bases from V and 4 bases from J; junction bases left unmatched: 3. CDR3 region: CASSSLAGGADTQYF. In nucleotides, the CDR3 is TGTGCCAGCAGTTCACTAGCGGGGGGCGCAGATACGCAGTATTTT.

This sequence joins TRBV2 and TRBJ1-1, with a tentative D call TRBD1 (6 bases). The CDR3 contains 12 residues. The ends were cut back, 6 bases at V and 4 bases at J, with 9 bases in the middle. CDR1 and CDR2 from the germline V gene are SNHLY and FYNNEI. CDR3 in amino acids: CASRQGTTEAFF. DNA of the CDR3: TGTGCCAGCAGACAGGGTACCACTGAAGCTTTCTTT.

V usage is TRBV14 and J usage is TRBJ1-1, with D uncertain. V gave up 0 bases and J gave up 6 bases, with 11 bases separating them. Germline V lookup: CDR1 SGHDN, CDR2 FVKESK. CDR3 size: 14 residues. The CDR3 DNA is TGTGCCAGCAGCCAAGAGATCCTAAGCCCTGAAGCTTTCTTT. Its protein product is CASSQEILSPEAFF.

The gene calls are TRBV21-1 and TRBJ1-6. TRBV21-1 is a recognized pseudogene. The CDR3 runs to 17 residues. CDR3 nucleotide sequence: TGTGCCAGCAGCAATCGGGCGGGGAGCTCCTATAATTCACCCCTCCACTTT. Its protein product is CASSNRAGSSYNSPLHF.

This clone was seen a single time. V usage is TRBV18 and J usage is TRBJ2-7, with 7 bases fitting TRBD1. Trimming cost V 6 bases and J 3 bases; bases outside gene matches: 11. From germline, CDR1 is KGHSH and CDR2 LQKENI. The CDR3 covers 15 residues. The CDR3 DNA reads as TGTGCCAGCTCCCCCCTGACAGGGAATGACTACGAGCAGTACTTC. Translating it yields CASSPLTGNDYEQYF.

Concerning this clone: Other DNA sequences from this sample encode an identical CDR3 as well. This sequence joins TRBV6-6 and TRBJ1-1, with D hard to call. CDR1 and CDR2 from the germline V gene are MNHNY and SVGAGI (reference sequence). The ends were cut back, 0 bases at V and 0 bases at J, with 5 bases in the middle. This CDR3 has 14 amino acids. Here the CDR3 reads CASSYSRVNTEAFF. As DNA, the CDR3 is TGTGCCAGCAGTTACTCGCGTGTGAACACTGAAGCTTTCTTT.

The rearrangement links TRBV18 to TRBJ1-1, with 7 bases identical to TRBD1. The V and J ends lost 4 bases and 3 bases, in that order; junction bases with no gene match: 5. Germline CDR1 is KGHSH and CDR2 is LQKENI. This CDR3 has 14 residues. This CDR3 is CASSLGTVHTEAFF. CDR3 DNA sequence: TGTGCCAGCTCACTAGGGACAGTACACACTGAAGCTTTCTTT.

Comments on this clone: The same CDR3 can be traced to other DNA sequences in this sample. This chain links TRBV9 with TRBJ2-7; 8 bases agree with TRBD1. The germline V gene encodes CDR1 SGDLS and CDR2 YYNGEE. The V segment lost 3 bases and the J segment 2 bases; nucleotides outside the gene matches: 4. The CDR3 extends over 14 amino acids. The CDR3 is CASSAGTGTYEQYF. The CDR3 coding sequence is TGTGCCAGCAGCGCCGGGACAGGTACCTACGAGCAGTACTTC. Full variable domain (missing parts from reference TRBV9 and TRBJ2-7): DSGVTQTPKHLITATGQRVTLRCSPRSGDLSVYWYQQSLDQGLQFLIQYYNGEERAKGNILERFSAQQFPDLHSELNLSSLELGDSALYFCASSAGTGTYEQYFGPGTRLTVT.

The chain links TRBV5-1 to TRBJ2-3, with TRBD2 matching over 8 bases. Per germline, CDR1 SGHRS and CDR2 YFSETQ. This CDR3 region has 15 residues. The V and J ends lost 3 bases and 4 bases, in that order; junction bases with no gene match: 7. The CDR3 DNA reads TGCGCCAGCAGCTACGGGGGGGGCCCGCCAGATACGCAGTATTTT. This translates into CASSYGGGPPDTQYF.

The rearrangement joins TRBV28 to TRBJ2-5, with TRBD1 matching 8 bases. CDR3 length: 13 amino acids. CDR1 and CDR2 from the germline V gene are MDHEN and SYDVKM. The junction had 3 bases not matched to a gene; V was cut back by 5 bases and J by 4 bases. This chain's CDR3 is CASSETGAETQYF. The CDR3 region has the DNA TGTGCCAGCAGTGAGACAGGGGCAGAGACCCAGTACTTC.

The rearrangement joins TRBV19 to TRBJ2-7; no reliable D call. V was cut by 1 base and J by 2 bases, with 6 bases left in between. The CDR3 loop spans 13 amino acids. CDR1 and CDR2 (germline): LNHDA, SQIVND (reference sequence). CDR3 coding DNA: TGTGCCAGTAGTATAGTCGTAGCCTACGAGCAGTACTTC. This gives the protein CASSIVVAYEQYF.

The V gene is TRBV11-1, the J gene TRBJ1-1; maybe TRBD1 (6 bases). Per germline, CDR1 SGHAT and CDR2 FQDESV (reference sequence). CDR3 length: 13 residues. Deletions cut 1 base from V and 7 bases from J, with 10 bases between. CDR3 loop: CASSLVGQLEAFF. The CDR3 nucleotides read TGTGCCAGCAGCTTAGTCGGACAGCTTGAAGCTTTCTTT.

Notes on this clone: The sample contains more than one DNA sequence encoding this CDR3. The rearrangement links TRBV5-1 to TRBJ1-1, with 9 positions matching TRBD1. V was clipped by 1 base and J by 2 bases; unmatched bases: 0. Germline loops: CDR1 SGHRS, CDR2 YFSETQ. The CDR3 is 14 residues long. CDR3 sequence reads: CASSLTGGNTEAFF. The CDR3 DNA follows: TGCGCCAGCAGCTTGACAGGGGGCAACACTGAAGCTTTCTTT.

This clone has a handful of counts. This chain links TRBV7-3 with TRBJ2-1, with 11 bases identical to TRBD1. The length of the CDR3 is 15 residues. Germline assignment: CDR1 SGHTA and CDR2 FQGTGA. V dropped 5 bases and J dropped 8; count of bases not matched to a gene: 8. The DNA of the CDR3 is TGTGCCAGCAGCCTTCGGACAGGGGGCGGCGATGAGCAGTTCTTC. Protein sequence: CASSLRTGGGDEQFF.